The 8 T cell receptor beta chains listed next were all sequenced from one sample in a study of long-term antiretroviral therapy in people with HIV. An immunoSEQ assay, version v3.0, was performed at survey level. Clones were sequenced by immunoSEQ multiplex PCR, and TCRdb holds only the in-frame ones, with some missing. Here the sample spans more than 15,000 clones, about 78% being singletons. The source was unsorted PBMCs, collected less than 3.3 years after starting antiretroviral therapy. The receptor set was obtained from a middle-aged woman with HIV.

The gene calls are TRBV7-9 and TRBJ1-1; D unresolved. Germline loops: CDR1 SEHNR, CDR2 FQNEAQ (reference sequence). This CDR3 spans 13 amino acids. V was shortened by 2 bases and J by 3 bases, with 7 bases between the two germline ends. Here the CDR3 DNA reads TGTGCCAGCAGCTTACGGGGAGACACTGAAGCTTTCTTT. The encoded protein is CASSLRGDTEAFF.

The chain couples TRBV10-3 to TRBJ2-1; 11 bases are a match to TRBD2. The CDR3 totals 15 residues. The V gene end was trimmed by 8 bases and the J gene end by 9 bases; junction bases not matched to a gene: 12. Per germline, CDR1 ENHRY and CDR2 SYGVKD. The CDR3 nucleotides are TGTGCCATCGCTTTTCTTAGCGGGGGGGCCGGTGAGCAGTTCTTC. Its protein is CAIAFLSGGAGEQFF.

V is TRBV30 and J is TRBJ1-1, with D maybe TRBD1 (5 bases). The V gene's germline CDR1 is GTSNPN and CDR2 SVGIG (reference sequence). V gave up 2 bases and J gave up 0 bases, with 13 bases separating them. CDR3 length equals 15 residues. CDR3 protein: CAWSRQTTMNTEAFF. The CDR3 nucleotides read TGTGCCTGGAGTCGACAGACTACCATGAACACTGAAGCTTTCTTT.

The CDR3 DNA reads as TGTGCCAGCAGCTTGGTGGGGGGGAAGGATGAGACCCAGTACTTC. Residues: CASSLVGGKDETQYF. The chain is built from TRBV5-8 and TRBJ2-5, with 7 nucleotides matching TRBD2. CDR3 size: 15 residues. The V gene end was trimmed by 0 bases and the J gene end by 5 bases; junction bases not matched to a gene: 7. Germline V gene data show CDR1 as SGHTS and CDR2 as YDEGEE.

The chain combines TRBV7-2 with TRBJ1-1, with 7 bases identical to TRBD1. The CDR3 totals 16 residues. With 5 bases clipped from V and 1 base from J, the junction kept 10 bases outside the gene matches. CDR1 and CDR2 from the germline V gene are SGHTA and FQGNSA. The CDR3 protein is CASSEDRRIKNTEAFF. CDR3 nucleotide sequence: TGTGCCAGCAGCGAGGACAGGAGGATAAAGAACACTGAAGCTTTCTTT.

This chain links TRBV2 with TRBJ1-6; unclear D gene. There are 15 residues in the CDR3. Trimming stripped 6 bases from V and 7 bases from J, with 16 bases between. Germline-derived CDR1 and CDR2 are SNHLY and FYNNEI. CDR3 DNA: TGTGCCAGCAGGACGGATAGTGGGATAAATTCACCCCTCCACTTT. It yields the protein CASRTDSGINSPLHF.

This rearrangement joins TRBV2 to TRBJ2-7, with no clear D. Trimming stripped 5 bases from V and 0 bases from J, with 14 bases between. Germline CDR1 SNHLY, CDR2 FYNNEI. The CDR3 contains 15 residues. CDR3 region: CASSRSSFSSYEQYF. The CDR3 region has the DNA TGTGCCAGCAGTCGAAGTAGCTTCAGCTCCTACGAGCAGTACTTC.

The CDR3 loop is CASSPPGAKMNTEAFF. Here the CDR3 DNA reads TGTGCCAGCTCACCTCCGGGGGCGAAGATGAACACTGAAGCTTTCTTT. The rearrangement uses TRBV18 and TRBJ1-1, with D possibly TRBD1 on 6 matching bases. The CDR3 has 16 residues. Trimming cost V 3 bases and J 0 bases, with 14 bases left between them. CDR1 is KGHSH, CDR2 LQKENI, per germline.